This T cell receptor beta chain is drawn from a study of blood T cell repertoires in COVID-19. About the research overall: In each case, the material was cDNA or gDNA derived from T cells, B-cell-depleted T cells, or PBMCs.

Either two negative PCRs, clearance, or symptom resolution qualified Cohort 3 donors as recovered. The CDR3 spans 15 residues. V lost 3 bases to trimming and J lost 0 bases, with 11 bases between them. Per the germline V gene, CDR1 is MDHEN and CDR2 is SYDVKM. Generated by immunoSEQ multiplex PCR, the TCRdb table keeps only in-frame clones and is missing some. This table has under 300,000 clones, roughly 90% appearing once. V gene TRBV28 combines with J gene TRBJ1-2, with D possibly TRBD1 on 5 matching bases. The sequencing sample was made of PBMCs or T cells enriched from blood (not recorded which). This sequence originates from a woman between 50 and 59 years old who had recovered from COVID-19. DNA of the CDR3: TGTGCCAGCAGTTTGCGTTCGGGGGCTAACTATGGCTACACCTTC. Translation: CASSLRSGANYGYTF.